This entry lists 30 T cell receptor beta chains sequenced from one sample in a study of blood T cell repertoires in COVID-19. The repertoire was sequenced with immunoSEQ multiplex PCR; TCRdb's copy has only in-frame clones and lacks some. Of approximately 300,000 clones in the sample, more than 85% were seen once. Sequencing input: PBMCs or T cells enriched from blood (not recorded which). Receptors originate from a woman aged 25 to 39 who had recovered from COVID-19.

V usage is TRBV6-5 and J usage is TRBJ1-2; D is unclear. The germline CDR1 and CDR2 sequences are MNHEY and SVGAGI. This CDR3 has 15 residues. V was cut by 0 bases and J by 4 bases, with 12 bases left in between. The CDR3 coding sequence is TGTGCCAGCAGTTACTCGCTTAAAACAGTCTATGGCTACACCTTC. Translating gives CASSYSLKTVYGYTF.

This clone was observed once. The junction shows a germline mismatch at one end, possibly a read error. The chain uses TRBV2 and TRBJ2-7; 9 bases align to TRBD1. Germline CDR1 reads SNHLY; CDR2 reads FYNNEI. The CDR3 is 11 amino acids. CDR3 protein: CASMGGGTGFF. CDR3 in DNA: TGTGCCAGCATGGGAGGTGGGACAGGGTTCTTC.

This clone was counted a few times. The chain combines TRBV2 with TRBJ2-2; 7 bases fit TRBD2. V lost 5 bases and J lost 5; bases outside the gene matches: 8. The CDR3 runs to 15 residues. Germline CDR1 reads SNHLY; CDR2 reads FYNNEI. The CDR3, as DNA: TGTGCCAGCAGTTTGAAACCGGGGGGAACCGGGGAGCTGTTTTTT. Encoded protein: CASSLKPGGTGELFF.

The chain recombines TRBV6-1 with TRBJ1-2; 9 bases match TRBD1. The CDR3 length is 15 residues. V was pared by 0 bases and J by 2 bases, with 1 base of the junction left unmatched. Germline loops: CDR1 MNHNS, CDR2 SASEGT. The CDR3 spells CASSEATGGNYGYTF. The CDR3 nucleotides are TGTGCCAGCAGTGAAGCGACAGGGGGAAACTATGGCTACACCTTC.

The chain joins TRBV2 to TRBJ2-3; TRBD2 agrees at 7 bases. Germline lookup yields CDR1 SNHLY and CDR2 FYNNEI. V lost 6 bases to trimming and J lost 3 bases; unmatched junction nucleotides: 9. The CDR3 sequence is 15 residues long. The CDR3 DNA reads as TGTGCCAGCAGGGTAACTAGCGTCCAAACAGATACGCAGTATTTT. It is translated as CASRVTSVQTDTQYF.

This clone showed up just once. The chain carries TRBV6-1 and TRBJ2-1; 15 bases align to TRBD2. After removal of 4 bases from V and 4 bases from J, the junction contained 2 bases not matched to a gene. The CDR3 extends over 16 amino acids. The germline CDR1 and CDR2 sequences are MNHNS and SASEGT. CDR3 amino acids: CASSAGLAGGYNEQFF. DNA of the CDR3: TGTGCCAGCAGTGCCGGACTAGCGGGGGGGTACAATGAGCAGTTCTTC.

V gene TRBV28 combines with J gene TRBJ1-6, with 8 bases lining up with TRBD1. The CDR3 extends over 16 amino acids. Germline CDR1 and CDR2: MDHEN and SYDVKM. Losses at the gene ends were 4 bases for V and 5 bases for J; bases not matched to a gene: 7. CDR3 loop: CASSSRTGTNNSPLHF. Written as DNA, the CDR3 is TGTGCCAGCAGTTCACGGACAGGGACGAATAATTCACCCCTCCACTTT.

V usage is TRBV20-1 and J usage is TRBJ1-2; 9 positions match TRBD1. Germline assignment: CDR1 DFQATT and CDR2 SNEGSKA (reference sequence). The CDR3 runs 9 residues. Trimming cost V 6 bases and J 12 bases; bases outside gene matches: 2. The CDR3 is CSADRGDTF. CDR3 nucleotide sequence: TGCAGTGCCGACAGGGGGGACACCTTC.

Of note for this clone: Within the sample, other DNA sequences also encode this same CDR3. The chain couples TRBV3-1 (or the pseudogene TRBV3-2) to TRBJ2-3; D may be TRBD1 (5 bases). Germline-derived CDR1 and CDR2 are LGHDT and YNNKEL (reference sequence). This CDR3 is 13 amino acids long. Trimming pared 1 base from V and 4 bases from J, leaving 6 bases between. CDR3 sequence reads: CASSQGGADTQYF. For the CDR3, the DNA is TGTGCCAGCAGCCAAGGGGGCGCAGATACGCAGTATTTT.

The chain is built from TRBV7-2 and TRBJ1-6, with D tentatively TRBD1 (6 bases). The CDR3 is 12 residues long. Germline V gives CDR1 SGHTA, CDR2 FQGNSA. V lost 4 bases and J lost 14, with 12 bases in between. CDR3 sequence (DNA): TGTGCCAGCAGCTCAGGTGGGGGCACCCTCCACTTT. It specifies CASSSGGGTLHF.

The chain carries TRBV28 and TRBJ1-5, with D perhaps TRBD1 (5 bases). The germline CDR1 and CDR2 sequences are MDHEN and SYDVKM. The CDR3 runs to 17 residues. Trimming pared 5 bases from V and 1 base from J, leaving 18 bases between. For the CDR3, the DNA is TGTGCCAGCAGTCCCCCGGGTGGAGGGGTAAGCAATCAGCCCCAGCATTTT. Encoded protein: CASSPPGGGVSNQPQHF.

The genes are TRBV2 and TRBJ2-7; D remains unclear. There are 14 residues in the CDR3. Germline V gives CDR1 SNHLY, CDR2 FYNNEI. V was shortened by 2 bases and J by 5 bases, with 13 bases between the two germline ends. CDR3 amino acids: CASSEHRGIDEQYF. CDR3 DNA sequence: TGTGCCAGCAGTGAACATCGAGGCATCGACGAGCAGTACTTC.

The V call is TRBV5-1, the J call TRBJ2-1; tentatively, D is TRBD1 (6 bases). V was shortened by 4 bases and J by 6 bases, with 11 bases between the two germline ends. This CDR3 is built from 13 residues. The germline gives CDR1 SGHRS, CDR2 YFSETQ. The CDR3 is CASSLGQINEQFF. The CDR3 coding sequence is TGCGCCAGCAGCCTAGGACAGATCAATGAGCAGTTCTTC.

As for this clone: At one of its ends the junction is not consistent with the germline gene, which may arise from a read error. The chain has TRBV18 and TRBJ2-2; D possibly corresponds to TRBD2 (6 bases). This CDR3 contains 14 residues. CDR1 and CDR2 from the germline V gene are KGHSH and LQKENI. The CDR3 region has the DNA TGTACCAGCTCACCTATATCGGGGGCCGGGGAGCTGTTTTTT. This gives the protein CTSSPISGAGELFF.

This chain links TRBV19 with TRBJ1-5; 9 bases are a match to TRBD1. Germline V lookup: CDR1 LNHDA, CDR2 SQIVND (reference sequence). V dropped 5 bases and J dropped 2; count of bases not matched to a gene: 1. The CDR3 contains 14 residues. The CDR3 DNA is TGTGCCAGTAGTTGGACAGGGGGCAATCAGCCCCAGCATTTT. Residues: CASSWTGGNQPQHF.

The chain has TRBV25-1 and TRBJ2-5, with D maybe TRBD2 (6 bases). V was cut by 6 bases and J by 7 bases, with 15 bases left in between. The CDR3 runs to 13 residues. CDR1 and CDR2 (germline): MGHDK, SYGVNS. Written as DNA, the CDR3 is TGTGCCAGCAGGGAAGGGGTGGGAGGGACCCAGTACTTC. Protein sequence: CASREGVGGTQYF.

This rearrangement joins TRBV4-2 to TRBJ2-7; the match to TRBD1 covers 8 bases. This CDR3 is built from 17 residues. CDR1 is LGHNA and CDR2 is YNFKEQ in the germline V gene. Losses at the gene ends were 4 bases for V and 7 bases for J; bases not matched to a gene: 18. Written as DNA, the CDR3 is TGTGCCAGCAGCCGAGAACAGGGGGTCCTTACTCCTAAGGAGCAGTACTTC. Translation gives CASSREQGVLTPKEQYF.

V and J are TRBV12-3 or TRBV12-4 and TRBJ1-4; tentative D call: TRBD1 (5 bases). This CDR3 has 12 residues. Deletions cut 4 bases from V and 6 bases from J, with 6 bases between. The CDR3 loop is CASSWGDEKLFF. CDR3 bases: TGTGCCAGCAGTTGGGGGGATGAAAAACTGTTTTTT.

The chain recombines TRBV7-2 with TRBJ2-2; tentative D call: TRBD2 (5 bases). CDR3 size: 13 residues. Trimming pared 3 bases from V and 8 bases from J, leaving 10 bases between. Germline values: CDR1 SGHTA, CDR2 FQGNSA. The CDR3 DNA reads TGTGCCAGCAGCTTTCTGAGGGAGGGGGAGCTGTTTTTT. Translating gives CASSFLREGELFF.

A single count supports this clone. This chain joins TRBV5-1 and TRBJ1-4; D unresolved. The CDR3 sequence is 14 residues long. V shed 2 bases and J shed 10 bases, with 15 bases lying between them. Germline V gene lookup returns CDR1 SGHRS and CDR2 YFSETQ. CDR3 in DNA: TGCGCCAGCAGCTTCGACCGGTCCTCGGGAAAACTGTTTTTT. It codes for CASSFDRSSGKLFF. Filled out from reference TRBV5-1 and TRBJ1-4, the complete variable domain reads KAGVTQTPRYLIKTRGQQVTLSCSPISGHRSVSWYQQTPGQGLQFLFEYFSETQRNKGNFPGRFSGRQFSNSRSEMNVSTLELGDSALYLCASSFDRSSGKLFFGSGTQLSVL.

The chain joins TRBV2 to TRBJ2-7; 7 positions match TRBD2. V lost 4 bases, J lost 7 bases, and 7 bases stayed unmatched. This CDR3 comprises 13 residues. Germline CDR1 reads SNHLY; CDR2 reads FYNNEI. CDR3 sequence: CASSVRELGEQYF. DNA of the CDR3: TGTGCCAGCAGTGTGCGGGAGTTGGGGGAGCAGTACTTC.

The chain is built from TRBV6-5 and TRBJ1-1, with D possibly TRBD1 on 5 matching bases. Trimming pared 6 bases from V and 4 bases from J, leaving 12 bases between. Germline V gives CDR1 MNHEY, CDR2 SVGAGI. The CDR3 is 13 amino acids. The CDR3 protein is CASRYGGGTEAFF. For the CDR3, the DNA is TGTGCCAGCAGGTATGGGGGGGGCACTGAAGCTTTCTTT.

The V call is TRBV7-9, the J call TRBJ2-7, with D tentatively TRBD2 (6 bases). V lost 0 bases, J lost 0 bases, and 12 bases lay in between. The CDR3 sequence is 16 residues long. Looked up from germline, CDR1 is SEHNR and CDR2 is FQNEAQ (reference sequence). DNA for the CDR3: TGTGCCAGCAGCTTAGCGCCCGGCGGGGTCTCCTACGAGCAGTACTTC. It encodes CASSLAPGGVSYEQYF.

This clone was seen once. The chain employs TRBV19 and TRBJ1-1; no reliable D call. The V and J ends lost 6 bases and 1 base respectively, with 15 bases between them. The CDR3 is 15 residues long. Germline V gene lookup returns CDR1 LNHDA and CDR2 SQIVND (reference sequence). The CDR3 sequence is CASSTLWGGNTEAFF. CDR3 nucleotide sequence: TGTGCCAGTAGCACCCTTTGGGGAGGGAACACTGAAGCTTTCTTT.

This sequence joins TRBV12-5 and TRBJ1-1; D is unclear. Germline V gene sequence: CDR1 LGHNT, CDR2 FRNRAP. The CDR3 has 18 residues. V lost 6 bases and J lost 1, with 24 bases in between. Here the CDR3 reads CASGPPGGRWEKNTEAFF. The CDR3 bases are TGTGCTAGTGGCCCTCCCGGCGGGCGATGGGAAAAGAACACTGAAGCTTTCTTT. Drawing the rest from reference TRBV12-5 and TRBJ1-1, the complete variable domain is DARVTQTPRHKVTEMGQEVTMRCQPILGHNTVFWYRQTMMQGLELLAYFRNRAPLDDSGMPKDRFSAEMPDATLATLKIQPSEPRDSAVYFCASGPPGGRWEKNTEAFFGQGTRLTVV.

J is TRBJ1-1 and V is TRBV4-1; 10 bases align to TRBD1. The junction had 6 bases not matched to a gene; V was cut back by 4 bases and J by 10 bases. Per the germline V gene, CDR1 is MGHRA and CDR2 is YSYEKL. This CDR3 has 13 residues. Here the CDR3 reads CASSPDRGRGAFF. The CDR3 coding sequence is TGCGCCAGCAGCCCAGACAGGGGGCGAGGAGCTTTCTTT.

The chain links TRBV7-2 to TRBJ2-1; possibly TRBD2 for D (6 bases). Germline assignment: CDR1 SGHTA and CDR2 FQGNSA. There are 17 residues in the CDR3. V lost 1 base and J lost 2, with 15 bases in between. The CDR3 region is CASSLDRWAGPYNEQFF. CDR3 nucleotides: TGTGCCAGCAGCTTAGACCGATGGGCGGGACCCTACAATGAGCAGTTCTTC.

As for this clone: The junction shows a germline mismatch at one end, possibly a read error. The chain uses TRBV7-7 and TRBJ2-5; 7 bases line up with TRBD2. Germline V gives CDR1 SSHAT, CDR2 FNYEAQ (reference sequence). There are 15 residues in the CDR3. The CDR3 nucleotides are TGTGCTAGCAGCTTAGGCACACTAGCGCAAGAGACCCAGTACTTC. It codes for CASSLGTLAQETQYF.

The chain links TRBV28 to TRBJ2-7, with TRBD2 matching 8 bases. The CDR3 extends over 15 amino acids. J gave up 6 bases and V 5 bases, and 12 bases lay outside the gene matches. The V gene's germline CDR1 is MDHEN and CDR2 SYDVKM. CDR3 residues: CASSKRGLGGGEQYF. In DNA form, the CDR3 reads TGTGCCAGCAGTAAACGGGGACTAGGCGGGGGCGAGCAGTACTTC.

This chain joins TRBV4-1 and TRBJ2-3, with a weak D call TRBD1 (6 bases). Trimming removed 4 bases at V and 2 bases at J, with 13 bases between. The CDR3 totals 15 residues. The germline V gene has CDR1 MGHRA and CDR2 YSYEKL. DNA for the CDR3: TGCGCCAGCAGCCTAGGACAGACACTCACAGATACGCAGTATTTT. Amino acid sequence: CASSLGQTLTDTQYF.